The following is a TCR beta chain sequence with its context. The antigen is unknown. This entry belongs to a study of OX40 agonist ivuxolimab in advanced cancers. For the study at large: The dose-escalation group included hepatocellular carcinoma, melanoma, renal cell carcinoma and head and neck cancer.

Sequencing was performed with immunoSEQ multiplex PCR; in TCRdb, only in-frame clones are kept and a portion is missing. The table lists tens of thousands of clones, around 86% of them singletons, with under 2% in the top ten. Whole-study findings and limits: People who partly responded at 0.1-3.0 mg/kg had some of the least clonal expansion seen. Both blood CD4+ and CD8+ T cells showed clonal growth by week 6 at 0.1 to 3.0 mg/kg. Also showing low normalized T-cell clonal expansion were some of the nonresponders.

Germline CDR1 and CDR2: KGHSH and LQKENI. The CDR3 runs to 15 residues. With 5 bases removed from V and 5 bases from J, the gap between germline ends came to 16 bases. The material was CD4+ or CD8+ T cells sorted from blood, obtained in a trial of the OX40 agonist ivuxolimab. This clonotype originated in an adult with an advanced solid tumor such as melanoma, head and neck, liver or kidney cancer. V is TRBV18 and J is TRBJ2-1; perhaps TRBD2 as D (6 bases). This chain's CDR3 is CASSSSWGGNNEQFF. CDR3 nucleotides: TGTGCCAGCTCATCCTCCTGGGGCGGGAACAATGAGCAGTTCTTC.